This T cell receptor (beta chain) derives from a study of cytotoxic CD8 clonotypes in ibrutinib-treated CLL. Overall study context: Responses: roughly 25 partial, 2 complete; after median around 68 months, roughly 15 stayed remitted, approximately twelve progressed. Among the samples, the mean was approximately 250,000 productive templates and approximately 91,000 productive rearrangements. Study-wide results and limits: The study sampled sustained-remission and progressing patients at different times.

The intended depth for sequencing was 1 in 200,000 to 1 in 1 million T cells. This table comes from immunoSEQ multiplex PCR, and its TCRdb copy is limited to in-frame clones, with some not included. The sample lists some 170,000 clones; about 88% were seen once. Regarding this clone: Its target is not known.

V lost 0 bases to trimming and J lost 5 bases; unmatched junction nucleotides: 8. This CDR3 has 16 residues. Germline V CDR1 and CDR2: SGHVS, FNYEAQ. The V call is TRBV7-6, the J call TRBJ2-7; TRBD1 aligns across 9 bases. Material: PBMCs, obtained at disease progression, from a patient treated with ibrutinib. The sequence came from a human donor with chronic lymphocytic leukemia. The CDR3 nucleotides read TGTGCCAGCAGCTTAGCTCCTACCGGGACAGGGAACGAGCAGTACTTC. Amino acid sequence: CASSLAPTGTGNEQYF.